A single sample gave rise to the 8 T cell receptor beta chains below, sequenced in a study of CD8 T cells in ankylosing spondylitis. TCRdb redid the calling of the 5' RACE reads with MiXCR, one entry per CDR3 protein. The repertoire holds around 30,000 distinct CDR3 sequences, with about 5.3% as singletons. Sequencing input: blood, either unsorted or a sorted T cell fraction (not recorded which). The receptor set was obtained from a female donor with ankylosing spondylitis or in good health (not recorded which).

This clonotype was counted ten times or more. The chain combines TRBV9 with TRBJ1-3, with D unclear. Germline V gene data show CDR1 as SGDLS and CDR2 as YYNGEE. V lost 1 base, J lost 2 bases, and 7 bases lay in between. CDR3 size: 14 residues. The CDR3 is CASSVLGTGNTIYF. CDR3 sequence (DNA): TGTGCCAGCAGCGTACTGGGTACTGGAAACACCATATATTTT.

Ten or more counts support this clonotype. The CDR3 nucleotides are TGTGCCAGCAGCACAAGCGGGGATAGCGGGACTTCCGGGGAGCTGTTTTTT. It translates to CASSTSGDSGTSGELFF. This chain connects TRBV9 to TRBJ2-2; 8 bases fit TRBD2. Per the germline V gene, CDR1 is SGDLS and CDR2 is YYNGEE. The ends lost 4 bases at V and 6 bases at J; junction bases unmatched: 14. CDR3 length: 17 residues.

This clonotype is medium-sized (0.01 to 0.1%). J is TRBJ1-5 and V is TRBV12-3 or TRBV12-4; D gene ambiguous. The CDR3 covers 13 residues. V lost 9 bases and J 7 bases, leaving 16 bases between the germline ends. The CDR3 nucleotides are TGTGCCAGGGAGGTATGTGTGTTGCAGCCCCAGCATTTT. It codes for CAREVCVLQPQHF.

The rearrangement uses TRBV9 and TRBJ2-7; D call uncertain. The CDR3 is made up of 15 amino acids. Germline V gene sequence: CDR1 SGDLS, CDR2 YYNGEE. Trimming stripped 0 bases from V and 6 bases from J, with 16 bases between. Written as DNA, the CDR3 is TGTGCCAGCAGCGTAGGTGACCGGCCCTACTTCGAGCAGTACTTC. It specifies CASSVGDRPYFEQYF.

This clonotype was found many times. The chain is built from TRBV9 and TRBJ1-3; D gene unclear. The CDR3 contains 15 residues. V was shortened by 3 bases and J by 4 bases, with 14 bases between the two germline ends. Per the germline V gene, CDR1 is SGDLS and CDR2 is YYNGEE. The DNA of the CDR3 is TGTGCCAGCAGCGCGTTCCACACTACGGGAAACACCATATATTTT. Its translation: CASSAFHTTGNTIYF.

This clonotype was picked up many times. V gene TRBV9 combines with J gene TRBJ1-6, with D possibly TRBD1 on 5 matching bases. Between the trimmed V and J ends, which lost 6 bases and 8 bases, there was a span of 15 bases. Germline assignment: CDR1 SGDLS and CDR2 YYNGEE. CDR3 length equals 14 residues. The CDR3 spells CASTRLGGDSPLHF. Written as DNA, the CDR3 is TGTGCCAGCACACGCCTCGGGGGGGATTCACCCCTCCACTTT.

This clonotype showed up many times. The chain carries TRBV9 and TRBJ2-7; a possible D gene is TRBD1 (6 bases). The CDR3 covers 14 residues. V was clipped by 0 bases and J by 1 base, with 8 bases between them. CDR1 and CDR2 (germline): SGDLS, YYNGEE. The CDR3 DNA sequence: TGTGCCAGCAGCGTAGGGGACACTTCCTACGAGCAGTACTTC. Its translation is CASSVGDTSYEQYF.

This clonotype was found a few times. The genes are TRBV9 and TRBJ2-5; 7 bases match TRBD2. The CDR3 is 14 amino acids. Trimming removed 0 bases from V and 5 bases from J; junction bases left unmatched: 4. The germline V gene encodes CDR1 SGDLS and CDR2 YYNGEE. The CDR3 DNA sequence: TGTGCCAGCAGCGTAGAGGTCGGGGGGGAGACCCAGTACTTC. Translation: CASSVEVGGETQYF.